This TCR beta chain was sequenced for a study of beta chain features in type 1 diabetes. Study at large: Sorted cells, some 110 million in number, were examined across all samples. Notes on the study in general: Junctions at VDJ sites from type 1 diabetes patients had fewer insertions and more deletions. Sequencing the cDNA could make cells with high TCR expression show up more than they should.

This clone showed up just a few times. What it binds is not known. cDNA synthesis used the whole RNA isolate, giving expressed TCRB sequences. The repertoire was sequenced with immunoSEQ multiplex PCR; TCRdb's copy has only in-frame clones and lacks some. Altogether around 200,000 clones are present, 10% to 15% being singletons, with the ten largest covering 0.5% to 0.75%. CD45RO/CCR7/CD25/CD127/CD95/CD27 separated CD4+ naive, central memory, regulatory and stem cell-like memory cells by sorting. Trimming stripped 3 bases from V and 4 bases from J, with 13 bases between. In germline, CDR1 is SEHNR, CDR2 FQNEAQ (reference sequence). The CDR3 extends over 15 amino acids.

The clonotype was recovered from a woman aged 18-29 years in good health. This chain uses TRBV7-9 with TRBJ1-5; D may be TRBD1 (5 bases). Input material: central memory CD4+ T cells from blood. The CDR3 spells CASSFGYRPNQPQHF. CDR3 DNA sequence: TGTGCCAGCAGCTTTGGGTACAGGCCTAATCAGCCCCAGCATTTT.